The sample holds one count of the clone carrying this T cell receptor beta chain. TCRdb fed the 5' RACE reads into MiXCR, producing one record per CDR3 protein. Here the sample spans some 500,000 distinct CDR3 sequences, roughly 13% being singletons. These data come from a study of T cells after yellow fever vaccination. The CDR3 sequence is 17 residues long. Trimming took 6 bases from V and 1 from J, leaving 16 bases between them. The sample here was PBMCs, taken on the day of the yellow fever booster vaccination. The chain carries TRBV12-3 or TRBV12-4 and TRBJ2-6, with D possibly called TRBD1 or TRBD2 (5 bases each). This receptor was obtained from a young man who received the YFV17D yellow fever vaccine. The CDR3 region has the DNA TGTGCCAGCAGGTCCGGGACGTCTCCTTCTGGGGCCAACGTCCTGACTTTC. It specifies CASRSGTSPSGANVLTF.